The clone carrying this T cell receptor (beta chain) was detected only a few times. Its antigen is still unknown. This record belongs to a study of PD-1 blockade in classical Hodgkin lymphoma. The time point here: newly diagnosed, previously untreated cHL patient sample. TCRdb's copy holds only in-frame clones and misses some; the assay was immunoSEQ multiplex PCR. The sample consists of some 70,000 clones, 85% to 95% of them appearing once. Overall study results and limits: Sources of repertoire differences remain undefined, possibly disease activity or prior therapy.

CDR1 is SGHAT, CDR2 FQNNGV, per germline. The CDR3 totals 14 residues. Trimming took 1 base from V and 7 from J, leaving 14 bases between them. The sample consisted of peripheral blood mononuclear cells (PBMCs). This receptor was obtained from a human donor with classical Hodgkin lymphoma. The V gene is TRBV11-2, the J gene TRBJ2-7; D is uncertain. DNA of the CDR3: TGTGCCAGCAGCTTAGCTACCAGATTGCGGGAGCAGTACTTC. As protein: CASSLATRLREQYF.